The 10 T cell receptor beta chains in this list originate from one sample, sequenced in a study of cytomegalovirus exposure and HLA in healthy donors. It was with 60 Vbeta and 13 Jbeta primers that the PCR ran. The assay was immunoSEQ multiplex PCR, and TCRdb's table has in-frame clones only and misses some. The sample records about 87,000 clones, roughly 70% being singletons. The sample taken for sequencing was PBMCs. These receptors all stem from a man aged 25-45 years in good health and CMV-seropositive.

The chain joins TRBV5-1 to TRBJ2-7, with D possibly TRBD2 on 7 matching bases. Between the trimmed V and J ends, which lost 4 bases and 2 bases, there was a span of 16 bases. CDR1 is SGHRS and CDR2 is YFSETQ in the germline V gene. The CDR3 has 15 amino acids. In nucleotides, the CDR3 is TGCGCCAGCAGCATAACCGGGGGGCGTACCTACGAGCAGTACTTC. This translates into CASSITGGRTYEQYF.

The chain couples TRBV4-1 to TRBJ1-2, with 11 nucleotides matching TRBD1. V dropped 3 bases and J dropped 7; count of bases not matched to a gene: 7. This CDR3 spans 15 amino acids. The V gene's germline CDR1 is MGHRA and CDR2 YSYEKL. Written as DNA, the CDR3 is TGCGCCAGCAGCCAGCCAGGACAGGGGGCGAGTGGCTACACCTTC. Protein product: CASSQPGQGASGYTF.

In DNA form, the CDR3 reads TGCGCCAGCAGCTTGGGGCCCGGGTCAAATCAGCCCCAGCATTTT. It specifies CASSLGPGSNQPQHF. V usage is TRBV5-1 and J usage is TRBJ1-5; D gene ambiguous. Germline V gene sequence: CDR1 SGHRS, CDR2 YFSETQ. V gave up 0 bases and J gave up 4 bases, with 11 bases separating them. The CDR3 has 15 residues.

This sequence joins TRBV29-1 and TRBJ1-1, with D hard to call. Germline V gene sequence: CDR1 SQVTM, CDR2 ANQGSEA. Trimming took 1 base from V and 3 from J, leaving 15 bases between them. The CDR3 loop spans 15 amino acids. In DNA form, the CDR3 reads TGCAGCGTTGAAGCTGCAGCCTGGAGGGACACTGAAGCTTTCTTT. This sequence encodes CSVEAAAWRDTEAFF.

The rearrangement joins TRBV27 to TRBJ2-7; TRBD2 matches at 7 bases. This CDR3 contains 14 residues. Trimming removed 4 bases from V and 4 bases from J; junction bases left unmatched: 7. Germline CDR1 MNHEY, CDR2 SMNVEV (reference sequence). The CDR3 loop reads CASSSASGRYEQYF. The CDR3 nucleotides read TGTGCCAGCAGTTCCGCCTCCGGGAGGTACGAGCAGTACTTC.

J is TRBJ2-7 and V is TRBV25-1; no reliable D call. The CDR3 contains 15 residues. Germline V gives CDR1 MGHDK, CDR2 SYGVNS. Between the trimmed V and J ends, which lost 3 bases and 1 base, there was a span of 13 bases. In nucleotides, the CDR3 is TGTGCCAGCAGTGACGACACCCCTCCATCCTACGAGCAGTACTTC. Translation gives CASSDDTPPSYEQYF.

The J gene is TRBJ1-6, the V gene TRBV25-1, with 9 bases aligning to TRBD1. V shed 5 bases and J 9 bases; nucleotides not matched to a gene: 5. This CDR3 has 14 residues. Looked up from germline, CDR1 is MGHDK and CDR2 is SYGVNS. DNA for the CDR3: TGTGCCAGCAGTTGGGGGACAGGGAGTTCACCCCTCCACTTT. Translated, it gives CASSWGTGSSPLHF. Combining the CDR3 with reference TRBV25-1 and TRBJ1-6 gives the whole variable domain EADIYQTPRYLVIGTGKKITLECSQTMGHDKMYWYQQDPGMELHLIHYSYGVNSTEKGDLSSESTVSRIRTEHFPLTLESARPSHTSQYLCASSWGTGSSPLHFGNGTRLTVT.

The genes are TRBV10-3 and TRBJ2-3; 12 bases fit TRBD2. Germline V gene sequence: CDR1 ENHRY, CDR2 SYGVKD. V lost 6 bases, J lost 1 base, and 5 bases stayed unmatched. The length of the CDR3 is 16 residues. CDR3 coding DNA: TGTGCCATCAGCTCCGGACTAGCGGGACGCACAGATACGCAGTATTTT. This encodes CAISSGLAGRTDTQYF.

This sequence joins TRBV7-8 and TRBJ1-6; D is unclear. The CDR3 runs to 13 residues. Germline V lookup: CDR1 SGHVS, CDR2 FQNEAQ. Trimming pared 5 bases from V and 6 bases from J, leaving 8 bases between. The CDR3 is CASSLEINSPLHF. CDR3 sequence (DNA): TGTGCCAGCAGCCTGGAGATTAATTCACCCCTCCACTTT.

The chain couples TRBV5-1 to TRBJ1-3; 7 bases are shared with TRBD1. Trimming removed 0 bases from V and 5 bases from J; junction bases left unmatched: 2. This CDR3 is built from 14 residues. The germline CDR1 and CDR2 sequences are SGHRS and YFSETQ. The CDR3 region has the DNA TGCGCCAGCAGCTTGGGGGACAGCCGAAACACCATATATTTT. Its protein is CASSLGDSRNTIYF.